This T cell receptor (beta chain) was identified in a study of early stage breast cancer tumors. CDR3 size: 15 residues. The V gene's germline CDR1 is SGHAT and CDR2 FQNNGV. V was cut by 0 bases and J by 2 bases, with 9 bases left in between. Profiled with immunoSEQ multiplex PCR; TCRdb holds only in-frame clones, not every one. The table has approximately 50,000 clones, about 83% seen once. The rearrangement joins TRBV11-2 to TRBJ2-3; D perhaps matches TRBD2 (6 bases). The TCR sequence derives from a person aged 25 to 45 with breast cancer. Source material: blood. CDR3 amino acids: CASSLDPGATDTQYF. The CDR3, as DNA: TGTGCCAGCAGCTTAGATCCGGGAGCCACAGATACGCAGTATTTT.